A single sample is the source of the 5 T cell receptor beta chains below, sequenced in a study of cytomegalovirus exposure and HLA in healthy donors. The PCR made use of 60 Vbeta and 13 Jbeta primers. This table comes from immunoSEQ multiplex PCR, and its TCRdb copy is limited to in-frame clones, with some not included. The sample has about 150,000 clones, around 79% seen once. Sequencing input: PBMCs. Receptors originate from a man younger than 30 in good health and CMV-seronegative.

V gene TRBV11-3 combines with J gene TRBJ2-1, with TRBD1 as a possible D gene (5 bases). From germline, CDR1 is SGHNT and CDR2 YENEEA. The V gene lost 5 bases and the J gene lost 0 bases, with 8 bases spanning the gap. CDR3 size: 14 residues. CDR3 amino acids: CASSDRNSYNEQFF. CDR3 coding DNA: TGTGCCAGCAGCGACAGAAACTCCTACAATGAGCAGTTCTTC. The full variable domain, completed using reference TRBV11-3 and TRBJ2-1, is EAGVVQSPRYKIIEKKQPVAFWCNPISGHNTLYWYLQNLGQGPELLIRYENEEAVDDSQLPKDRFSAERLKGVDSTLKIQPAELGDSAVYLCASSDRNSYNEQFFGPGTRLTVL.

The chain is built from TRBV7-2 and TRBJ2-5, with no clear D. The V and J ends lost 7 bases and 0 bases respectively, with 15 bases between them. Per germline, CDR1 SGHTA and CDR2 FQGNSA. The CDR3 consists of 15 residues. The CDR3 nucleotides read TGTGCCAGCACCGCAACCACAGTGTACCAAGAGACCCAGTACTTC. This codes for CASTATTVYQETQYF.

The genes are TRBV19 and TRBJ1-2, with 9 bases that match TRBD1. Per germline, CDR1 LNHDA and CDR2 SQIVND (reference sequence). The CDR3 consists of 15 residues. With V trimmed by 4 bases and J by 4 bases, 7 bases remained unmatched. The CDR3 loop is CASSKDGTGPYGYTF. The CDR3 DNA follows: TGTGCCAGTAGTAAGGACGGGACAGGGCCCTATGGCTACACCTTC.

V and J are TRBV6-4 and TRBJ2-7; 10 positions match TRBD1. Unmatched junction bases numbered 2, after V lost 3 bases and J lost 3 bases. In germline, CDR1 is MRHNA, CDR2 SNTAGT. This CDR3 region has 14 residues. CDR3 nucleotides: TGTGCCAGCAGTGAGGGACAGGGGAGCTACGAGCAGTACTTC. Translated: CASSEGQGSYEQYF.

The chain carries TRBV11-3 and TRBJ2-2; D remains ambiguous. The V gene lost 4 bases and the J gene lost 10 bases, with 7 bases spanning the gap. The CDR3 extends over 11 amino acids. Per the germline V gene, CDR1 is SGHNT and CDR2 is YENEEA. In DNA, the CDR3 is TGTGCCAGCAGCTCCCGCGAGGAGCTGTTTTTT. The encoded protein is CASSSREELFF. Together with reference TRBV11-3 and TRBJ2-2, the CDR3 gives the full variable domain: EAGVVQSPRYKIIEKKQPVAFWCNPISGHNTLYWYLQNLGQGPELLIRYENEEAVDDSQLPKDRFSAERLKGVDSTLKIQPAELGDSAVYLCASSSREELFFGEGSRLTVL.